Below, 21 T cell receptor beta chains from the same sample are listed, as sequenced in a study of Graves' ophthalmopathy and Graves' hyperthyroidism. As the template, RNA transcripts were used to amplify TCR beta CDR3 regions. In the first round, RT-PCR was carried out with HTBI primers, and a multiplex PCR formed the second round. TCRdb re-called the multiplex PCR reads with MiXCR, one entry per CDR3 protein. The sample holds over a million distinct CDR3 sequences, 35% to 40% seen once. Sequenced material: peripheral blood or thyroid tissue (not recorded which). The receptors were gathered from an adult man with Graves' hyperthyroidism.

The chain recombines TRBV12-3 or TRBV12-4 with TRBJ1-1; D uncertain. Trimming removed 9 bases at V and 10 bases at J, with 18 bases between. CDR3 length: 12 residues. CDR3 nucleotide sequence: TGTGCCAGTAGACGAGGGCCGCGCGGAGCTTTCTTT. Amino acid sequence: CASRRGPRGAFF.

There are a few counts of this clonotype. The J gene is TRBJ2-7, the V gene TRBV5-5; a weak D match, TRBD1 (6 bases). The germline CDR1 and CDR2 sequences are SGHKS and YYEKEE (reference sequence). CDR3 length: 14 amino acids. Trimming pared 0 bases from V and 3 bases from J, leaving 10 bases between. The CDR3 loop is CASSLGGQRYEQYF. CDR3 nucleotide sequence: TGTGCCAGCAGCTTGGGGGGGCAGCGCTACGAGCAGTACTTC.

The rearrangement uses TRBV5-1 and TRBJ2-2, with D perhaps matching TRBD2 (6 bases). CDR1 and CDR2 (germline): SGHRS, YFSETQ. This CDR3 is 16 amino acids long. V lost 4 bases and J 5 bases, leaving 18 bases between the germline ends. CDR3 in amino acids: CASSETGGDFTGELFF. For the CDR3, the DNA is TGCGCCAGCAGCGAGACGGGCGGGGATTTTACCGGGGAGCTGTTTTTT.

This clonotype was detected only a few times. Written as DNA, the CDR3 is TGTGCCAGCAGTTCCCCCTCCGGGACAGGGATCCACGAGCAGTACTTC. Translated, it gives CASSSPSGTGIHEQYF. This sequence joins TRBV6-5 and TRBJ2-7; 9 bases are shared with TRBD1. The V and J ends lost 4 bases and 5 bases, in that order; junction bases with no gene match: 12. CDR1 is MNHEY and CDR2 is SVGAGI in the germline V gene. There are 16 residues in the CDR3.

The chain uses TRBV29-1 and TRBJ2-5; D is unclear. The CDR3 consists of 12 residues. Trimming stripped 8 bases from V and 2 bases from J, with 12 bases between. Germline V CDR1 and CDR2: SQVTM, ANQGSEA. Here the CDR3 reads CSLVGLQETQYF. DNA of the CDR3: TGCAGCTTAGTGGGGTTACAAGAGACCCAGTACTTC.

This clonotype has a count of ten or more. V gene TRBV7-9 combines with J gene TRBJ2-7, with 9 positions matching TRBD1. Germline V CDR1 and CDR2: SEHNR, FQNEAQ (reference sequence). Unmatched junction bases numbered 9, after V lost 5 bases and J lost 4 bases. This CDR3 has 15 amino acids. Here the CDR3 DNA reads TGTGCCAGCAGCCCTGGACAGGGGATCGGGTACGAGCAGTACTTC. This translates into CASSPGQGIGYEQYF.

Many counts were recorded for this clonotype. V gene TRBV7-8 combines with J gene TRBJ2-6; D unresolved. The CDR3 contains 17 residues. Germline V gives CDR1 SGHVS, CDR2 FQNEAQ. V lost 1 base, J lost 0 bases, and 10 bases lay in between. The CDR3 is CASSLDALSSGANVLTF. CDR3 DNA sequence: TGTGCCAGCAGCTTAGACGCACTGAGCTCTGGGGCCAACGTCCTGACTTTC.

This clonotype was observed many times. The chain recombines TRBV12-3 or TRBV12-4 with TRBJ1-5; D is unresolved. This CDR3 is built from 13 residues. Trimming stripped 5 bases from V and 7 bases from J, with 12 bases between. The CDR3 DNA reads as TGTGCCAGCAGTCACGGTAGCTCCCAGCCCCAGCATTTT. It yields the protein CASSHGSSQPQHF.

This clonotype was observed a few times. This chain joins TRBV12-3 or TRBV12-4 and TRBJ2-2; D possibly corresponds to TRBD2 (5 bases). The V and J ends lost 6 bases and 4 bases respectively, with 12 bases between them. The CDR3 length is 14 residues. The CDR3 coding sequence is TGTGCCAGCAGCCCTACCGCGGGCACCGGGGAGCTGTTTTTT. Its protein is CASSPTAGTGELFF.

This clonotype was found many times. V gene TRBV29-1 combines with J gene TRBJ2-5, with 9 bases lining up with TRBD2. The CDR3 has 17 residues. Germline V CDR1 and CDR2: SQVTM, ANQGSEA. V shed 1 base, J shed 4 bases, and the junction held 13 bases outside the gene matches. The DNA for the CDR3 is TGCAGCGTTGAAGCTAGCGGGATTGTACATGCGGGAGAGACCCAGTACTTC. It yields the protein CSVEASGIVHAGETQYF.

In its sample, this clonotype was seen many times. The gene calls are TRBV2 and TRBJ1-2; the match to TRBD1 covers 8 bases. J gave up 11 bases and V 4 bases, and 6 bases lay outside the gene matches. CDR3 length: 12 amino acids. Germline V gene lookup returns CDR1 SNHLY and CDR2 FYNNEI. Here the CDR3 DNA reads TGTGCCAGCAGTGCTCAGGACAGGGCGTACACCTTC. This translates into CASSAQDRAYTF.

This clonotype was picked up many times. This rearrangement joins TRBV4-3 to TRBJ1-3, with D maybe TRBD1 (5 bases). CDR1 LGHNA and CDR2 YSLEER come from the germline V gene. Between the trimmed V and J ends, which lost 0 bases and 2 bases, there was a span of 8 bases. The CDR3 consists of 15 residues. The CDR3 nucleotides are TGCGCCAGCAGCCAAGACAGGGTACCTGGAAACACCATATATTTT. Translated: CASSQDRVPGNTIYF.

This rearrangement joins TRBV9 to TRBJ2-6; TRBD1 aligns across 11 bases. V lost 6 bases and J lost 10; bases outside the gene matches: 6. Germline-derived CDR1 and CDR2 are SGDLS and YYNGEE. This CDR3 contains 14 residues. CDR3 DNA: TGTGCCAGCACCGCCGGGACAGGGGGAAACGTCCTGACTTTC. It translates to CASTAGTGGNVLTF.

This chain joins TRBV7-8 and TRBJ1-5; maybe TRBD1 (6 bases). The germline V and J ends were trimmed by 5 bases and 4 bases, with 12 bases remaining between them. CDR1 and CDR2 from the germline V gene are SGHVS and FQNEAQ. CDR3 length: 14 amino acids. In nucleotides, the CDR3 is TGTGCCAGCAGCGTTGGGGGGCGGAATCAGCCCCAGCATTTT. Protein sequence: CASSVGGRNQPQHF.

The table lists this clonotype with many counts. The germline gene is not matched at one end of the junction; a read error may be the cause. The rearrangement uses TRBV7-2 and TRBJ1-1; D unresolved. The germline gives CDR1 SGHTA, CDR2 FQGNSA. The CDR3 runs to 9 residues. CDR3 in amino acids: CASSFPGSF. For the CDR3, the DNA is TGTGCCAGCAGCTTCCCGGGTTCGTTT. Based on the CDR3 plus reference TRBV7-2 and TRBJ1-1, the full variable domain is GAGVSQSPSNKVTEKGKDVELRCDPISGHTALYWYRQSLGQGLEFLIYFQGNSAPDKSGLPSDRFSAERTGGSVSTLTIQRTQQEDSAVYLCASSFPGSFGQGTRLTVV.

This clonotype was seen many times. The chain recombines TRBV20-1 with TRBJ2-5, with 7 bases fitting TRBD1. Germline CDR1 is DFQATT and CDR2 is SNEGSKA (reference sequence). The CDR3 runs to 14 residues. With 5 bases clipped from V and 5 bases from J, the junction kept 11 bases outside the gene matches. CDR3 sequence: CSAARTGLPETQYF. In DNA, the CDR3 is TGCAGTGCTGCTAGGACAGGCCTTCCCGAGACCCAGTACTTC.

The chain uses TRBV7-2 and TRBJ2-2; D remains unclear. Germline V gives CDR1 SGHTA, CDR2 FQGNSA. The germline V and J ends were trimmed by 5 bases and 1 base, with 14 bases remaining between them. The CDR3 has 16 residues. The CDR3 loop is CASSPTRIKNTGELFF. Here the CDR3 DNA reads TGTGCCAGCAGCCCCACCCGGATTAAGAACACCGGGGAGCTGTTTTTT. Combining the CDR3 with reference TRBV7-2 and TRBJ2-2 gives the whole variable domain GAGVSQSPSNKVTEKGKDVELRCDPISGHTALYWYRQSLGQGLEFLIYFQGNSAPDKSGLPSDRFSAERTGGSVSTLTIQRTQQEDSAVYLCASSPTRIKNTGELFFGEGSRLTVL.

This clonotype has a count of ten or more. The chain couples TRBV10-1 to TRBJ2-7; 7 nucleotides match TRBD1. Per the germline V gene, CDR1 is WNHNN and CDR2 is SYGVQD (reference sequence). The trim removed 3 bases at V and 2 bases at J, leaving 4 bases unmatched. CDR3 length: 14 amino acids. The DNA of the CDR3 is TGCGCCAGCAGTGACTCTCAGGGGGCCTACGAGCAGTACTTC. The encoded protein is CASSDSQGAYEQYF.

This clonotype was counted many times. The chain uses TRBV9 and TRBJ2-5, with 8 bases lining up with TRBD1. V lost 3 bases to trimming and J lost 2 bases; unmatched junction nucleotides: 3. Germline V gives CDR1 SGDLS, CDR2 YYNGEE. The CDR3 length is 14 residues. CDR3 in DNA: TGTGCCAGCAGCGCCGGACAGGGACAAGAGACCCAGTACTTC. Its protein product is CASSAGQGQETQYF.

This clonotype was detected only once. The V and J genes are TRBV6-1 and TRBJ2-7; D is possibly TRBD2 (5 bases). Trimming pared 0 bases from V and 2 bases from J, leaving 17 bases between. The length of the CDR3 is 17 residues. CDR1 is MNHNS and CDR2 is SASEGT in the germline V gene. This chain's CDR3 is CASSEAGRGQSPYEQYF. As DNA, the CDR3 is TGTGCCAGCAGTGAAGCAGGTAGAGGGCAGTCGCCCTACGAGCAGTACTTC.

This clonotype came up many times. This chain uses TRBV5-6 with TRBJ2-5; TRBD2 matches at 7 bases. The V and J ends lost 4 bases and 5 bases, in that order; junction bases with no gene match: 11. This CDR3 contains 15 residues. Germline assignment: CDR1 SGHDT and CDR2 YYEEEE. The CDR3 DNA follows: TGTGCCAGCAGCGGAACCAATCGGGGAGGGGAGACCCAGTACTTC. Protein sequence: CASSGTNRGGETQYF.